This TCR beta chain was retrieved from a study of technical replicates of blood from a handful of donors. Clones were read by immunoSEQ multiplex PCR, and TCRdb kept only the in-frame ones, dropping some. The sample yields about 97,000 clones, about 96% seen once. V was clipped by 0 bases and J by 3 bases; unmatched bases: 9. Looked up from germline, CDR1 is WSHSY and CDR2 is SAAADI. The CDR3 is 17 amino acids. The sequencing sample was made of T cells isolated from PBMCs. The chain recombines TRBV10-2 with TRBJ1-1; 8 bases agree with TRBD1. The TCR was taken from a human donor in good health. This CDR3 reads CASSESRTGSDDTEAFF. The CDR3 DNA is TGCGCCAGCAGTGAGTCGAGGACAGGGAGTGACGACACTGAAGCTTTCTTT.